This T cell receptor beta chain was observed in a study of cytomegalovirus exposure and HLA in healthy donors (dated by TCRdb to about 2017). Context from the whole study: In an earlier analysis of 587 of the donors, approximately 300 Gb of sequence data and some 100 million unique TCR beta sequences from 150 million to 200 million T cells were reported. Roughly 300 gigabases of sequencing data and around 90 million unique TCR sequences made up an early release that covered nearly 650 HLA-typed donors. The genetic ancestry cluster associated with self-reported Caucasian donors included 65% to 90% of the 398 genotyped donors. The study was designed to test whether signatures of past pathogen exposure could be identified by cataloging public T cell receptors. The T cell repertoires of several hundred subjects were profiled by immunosequencing and related to cytomegalovirus serostatus. In addition to the first cohort of approximately 650 subjects, a separate validation cohort of approximately 120 different subjects was used. High-throughput TCR immunosequencing, statistical association of individual TCRs with disease status, and machine learning were combined to predict cytomegalovirus infection status. To study patterns of TCR occurrence, a later analysis re-analyzed previously published TCR beta repertoires from 550 to 800 donors and added high-resolution HLA genotyping. The later analysis used no new phenotypic data to find candidate immune exposures, relying instead on TCR beta sequences and their occurrence across donors. To decide whether each TCR beta V gene segment behaved as functional or pseudogenic, an earlier analysis of approximately 600 of the donors relied on high-throughput TCR beta sequencing. Alongside the repertoire data, information on donor age, sex, ethnicity and CMV serostatus was compiled. A later genetic analysis took genome-wide SNP genotypes for about 60% of the roughly 670 donors and used that subset as a discovery cohort. All discovery cohort repertoires had been generated using a single sequencing platform. Class I and class II HLA loci were covered by the typing at four-digit resolution. The number of typed donors differed by locus: roughly 629-630 for A, B, C, DRB1 and DQB1; approximately 520 for DQA1; some 610 for DPA1; and around 470 for DPB1. Four to six DR-DQ haplotypes were handled as single units for association and clustering because linkage in the cohort was strong. Among 398 genotyped donors of the cohort, an average of around 240,000 unique TCR beta nucleotide sequences was sequenced per donor, of which approximately 18% were non-productive. Overall study outcomes, separate from this receptor: A later genetic analysis associated a missense DCLRE1C variant with V-gene and J-gene trimming of TCR beta chains, and an independent cohort replicated the association. A further reported finding was that TCR beta sequences accurately predicted the HLA-A and HLA-B alleles for most subjects in the first cohort. A few of the identified cytomegalovirus-associated TCR beta chains were confirmed in vitro to be specific for cytomegalovirus antigens. Specific HLA alleles were associated with roughly 17,000 TCR beta sequences at a false discovery rate of 0.05 in a later analysis. Some IMGT-functional V segments, including TRBV6-2 and TRBV6-3, could not be distinguished by the 87-base-pair reads and were therefore excluded. According to a later analysis, most CMV-associated TCR beta chains appeared to be HLA-restricted, and the HLA associations seemed to be driven largely by CMV exposure. Most TCR sequences were seen in very few donors, while some public TCRs were found in many individuals. According to the authors, the approach could potentially be generalized to other disease states and immunological phenotypes. Linkage disequilibrium might explain the correlated functional status among segregating V segments, but an unknown experimental factor could not be excluded. In a later analysis, HLA-associated TCR beta chains showed more clonal expansion and lower generation probabilities than non-associated chains that were equally common. The only immune exposure information available for the cohort was CMV serostatus. The cohort was sequenced for TCR beta chains only, and without alpha or paired-chain data the features that could be detected were limited. In a later analysis, TCR association rates were found to vary across HLA loci, with the most associated TCRs seen for DRB1 alleles and the fewest for HLA-C alleles. The study listed 164 TCR beta chains as associated with cytomegalovirus. Compared with the roughly 670-donor mean, donors in an Asian-associated ancestry cluster had fewer N-insertions in productive TCRs, according to a later genetic analysis. In both the original and validation cohorts, the classifier was reported to diagnose cytomegalovirus status with high specificity and sensitivity. HLA typing was unavailable for some donors at each locus, so association tests used only the typed subset. Because counts were too low, about 17 rarely observed V segments, including chromosome 9 orphons, were excluded from the earlier analysis of some 590 of the donors. An earlier analysis of 450 to 750 of the donors showed that most TCR beta V segments appeared in productive rearrangements either about 87% or about 30% of the time, which broadly matched IMGT annotations. Several of the top co-occurrence clusters appeared to be linked to parvovirus B19, influenza, CMV and Epstein-Barr virus, according to a later analysis. A cluster of highly shared sequence variants was judged likely to represent a technical artifact of the sequencing pipeline. When HLA alleles, especially DR and DQ, strongly co-occurred, TCR associations were difficult to assign to individual alleles. Sequencing depth was assumed to be roughly uniform across donors in the presence/absence analyses, though that assumption may not hold.

Including the terminal cysteine and phenylalanine, the CDR3 comprises 15 residues. Of all the DNA, just the CDR3 is kept, 45 bases in frame from base 1. The germline V gene gives CDR1 as ENHRY and CDR2 as SYGVKD. V and J are trimmed by 4 bases and 7 bases, and the gene matches miss 3 bases of the junction. The cohort was made up of several hundred healthy bone marrow donors. Cohort members were all nominally healthy when sampled, although unrecorded immune exposures were likely present. The donor was CMV seronegative and belonged to the group of 380 or so seronegative cohort members. Every donor gave a peripheral blood sample, and the peripheral blood mononuclear cells from that sample were used for TCR beta sequencing. The Qiagen DNeasy Blood Extraction Kit was used to extract genomic DNA from the blood cell samples. With respect to this clone: Its antigen is still unknown. Nothing much larger sits one base from this clone, and base qualities are not available.

Libraries came from the immunoSEQ multiplex PCR assay. For the multiplex PCR, a mixture combining 60 forward primers for TCR Vbeta segments and 13 reverse primers for TCR Jbeta segments was used. The CDR3 region of rearranged TCR beta genes was amplified from genomic DNA with a multiplex PCR assay. On the Illumina HiSeq System, the amplified TCR beta libraries were sequenced as 87-base-pair reads. Per the authors' processing: Across the 700 or so repertoires, a later analysis counted 78 million or so unique TCR beta chains, 9.5 million to 13 million of which were shared by at least two donors. A nearest-neighbor algorithm error-corrected the raw reads and collapsed the reads into unique sequences, merging closely related sequences to remove PCR and sequencing errors. Alignment of CDR3 sequences to IMGT reference sequences was used to assign V, D and J gene segments. For a sequence to be retained, a match of at least six nucleotides was required to both a V gene segment and a J gene segment. Rearrangements were classified as productive when the CDR3 lacked stop codons and remained in frame with V and J, and all other rearrangements were classified as non-productive. Following IMGT convention, CDR3 was defined as the stretch from the second conserved V-encoded cysteine up to the conserved J-encoded phenylalanine. In an earlier analysis of 500 to 650 of the donors, sequences lacking an unambiguous match to a single V gene segment were excluded. In an earlier analysis of more than 500 of the donors, a V segment was called functional when productive rearrangements were above 56.7%, and segregating when the standard deviation between donors exceeded 5%. A statistical classification framework was built to diagnose cytomegalovirus status from the catalog of TCR beta chain sequences. In a later analysis, V and J genes were assigned by comparing TCR nucleotide sequences against IMGT/GENE-DB human TR gene sequences. The TCRdist pipeline was used in a later analysis to assign CDR3 sequences and most-parsimonious VDJ recombination scenarios. In a later analysis, every TCR beta chain was defined by the combination of its CDR3 amino acid sequence and its V-gene family, and reads without a unique V-gene family were dropped. As a way to deal with suspected cross-contamination and a sequencing artifact, a later analysis dropped approximately 590 nucleotide sequences that were highly shared and had low generation probability. For each public chain, a later analysis derived a clonal expansion index from normalized ranks of inferred template counts within each repertoire. In a later analysis, generation probabilities were computed using a VDJ recombination model fitted to out-of-frame rearrangements, and the results were checked against IGoR. In a later analysis, hypergeometric tests were used to score TCR-TCR, TCR-HLA and TCR-CMV co-occurrence, with a repertoire-size bias correction applied to TCR pairs. False discovery rates were estimated in a later analysis by permuting HLA or CMV assignments 20 times. In a later analysis, co-occurring TCRs were grouped using DBSCAN, and TCRdist sequence similarity was added for clustering within HLA-allele-positive subsets. Repertoires with fewer than 30,000 or more than 120,000 public chains were left out of co-occurrence clustering, as were a handful of repertoires with anomalous nucleotide sharing. In TCRdb, the immuneACCESS table is reduced to in-frame sequences with V and J assigned. These tables do not hold every clone; where another copy was compared, an unresolved V gene accounts for under half, and the others remain unexplained. V, J and clone size derive from that table, while D and trimming were established from the DNA sequence. The sample table contains 160,000 or so clones; only one count was recorded for more than 75% of them. Jointly, the top ten make up approximately 2.5% of the sample.

Sequenced material: PBMCs. The chain couples TRBV10-3 to TRBJ1-6; TRBD1 fits 11 bases in the junction. The clonotype was recovered from a young woman in good health and CMV-seronegative. The sequenced DNA: TGTGCCATCAGTGGCCGGGACAGGGGGAATTCACCCCTCCACTTT. Its translation is CAISGRDRGNSPLHF.